This TCR beta chain was captured by sequencing in a study of blood T cell repertoires in COVID-19 (TCRdb year 2020). Broadly, across the study: Samples covering the acute and convalescent phases of COVID-19 were provided by collaborators in the United States, Italy and Spain. The prospective study material was composed of cDNA or gDNA derived from T cells, B-cell-depleted T cells, or PBMCs. Samples were obtained from the ongoing ImmuneRACE study (first 160 participants) and from 1,200 or so subjects provided by 6 global collaborators. The repertoires were released in a freely available public database intended as a resource for research on the immune response to SARS-CoV-2. HLA class I and class II types, where available, came from metadata supplied by the sample provider rather than from assay-based typing. The dataset comprised deeply sampled blood TCRbeta repertoires from subjects exposed to, actively infected with, or recovered from COVID-19. Nearly every sample came with metadata listing a de-identified subject ID, COVID-19 status, age in years and sex.

The investigation overall reported the following: The amount of clinical and demographic metadata varied by source and participant and was provided uncurated.

The immunoSEQ Assay, a bias-controlled multiplex PCR, was used to amplify TCRbeta CDR3 regions from genomic DNA. From the authors' description of their analysis: The number of nucleated cells in each sample was estimated from the amplification of reference gene primers within the assay. To quantify the absolute abundance of each unique TCRbeta CDR3 rearrangement, sequence reads were collapsed and filtered. For each sample, productive Simpson clonality was calculated as the square root of Simpson's diversity index across productive rearrangements. TCRdb stores this immuneACCESS table with in-frame sequences only. Part of the clones is absent; in the studies checked, under half of the shortfall reflects unresolved V genes, and no reason is known for the rest. Clone size and the V and J calls come from that table; the DNA yielded D and trimming. The sample contains 300,000 to 350,000 clones, more than 75% of them found a single time. The ten largest clonotypes hold about 6.3% of the sample.

About this clone itself: This clone's antigen is unknown. Base qualities are not provided; no much larger clone lies one nucleotide away.

V trim: 3 bases; J trim: 3 bases; unmatched bases: 6. Taken from the germline V gene, the CDR1 and CDR2 loops are SGHDT and YYEEEE. From its cysteine to its phenylalanine, the CDR3 spans 14 amino acids. Of all the DNA, just the CDR3 is kept, 42 bases in frame from base 1. One collaborating source in Seattle enrolled patients while the patients were actively infected and followed the patients over time throughout the course of disease. Whole blood was collected in K2EDTA tubes by collaborating institutions according to the institutions' own protocols. For TCRbeta analysis, collaborators shipped samples as frozen whole blood, isolated PBMCs, or DNA extracted from either of those sample types.

Sequencing used peripheral blood. The TCR sequence derives from a woman in her 50s with COVID-19, enrolled during active disease. The chain links TRBV5-6 with TRBJ2-7; 7 of the junction bases match TRBD1. The DNA sequence reads TGTGCCAGCAGCTACGGGACAGCGTTCTACGAGCAGTACTTC. Its amino acids are CASSYGTAFYEQYF.